The 12 T cell receptor beta chains listed next were all sequenced from one sample in a study of blood T cell repertoires in COVID-19. The protocol was immunoSEQ multiplex PCR, while the TCRdb copy is restricted to in-frame clones and leaves out a portion. The sample carries hundreds of thousands of clones, approximately 81% recorded once. Sequencing was carried out using peripheral blood. The origin of the receptors is a woman over 75 with active or convalescent COVID-19.

This chain uses TRBV5-1 with TRBJ2-5; 8 bases fit TRBD1. Germline CDR1 reads SGHRS; CDR2 reads YFSETQ. The trim removed 1 base at V and 4 bases at J, leaving 6 bases unmatched. The CDR3 covers 15 residues. The CDR3 bases are TGCGCCAGCAGCTTGATGAGACAGGGGCCAGAGACCCAGTACTTC. Its translation is CASSLMRQGPETQYF.

The chain uses TRBV19 and TRBJ2-2; TRBD1 agrees at 8 bases. The CDR3 has 14 residues. The germline V gene has CDR1 LNHDA and CDR2 SQIVND (reference sequence). The trim removed 6 bases at V and 1 base at J, leaving 1 base unmatched. CDR3 residues: CASRGTGNTGELFF. For the CDR3, the DNA is TGTGCCAGTAGAGGGACAGGGAACACCGGGGAGCTGTTTTTT.

The V and J genes are TRBV19 and TRBJ2-1; 10 nucleotides align to TRBD1. The CDR3 is 15 amino acids. V shed 4 bases, J shed 5 bases, and the junction held 5 bases outside the gene matches. Germline assignment: CDR1 LNHDA and CDR2 SQIVND (reference sequence). The CDR3 nucleotides are TGTGCCAGTAGTACGACAGGGGGCTTCCACAATGAGCAGTTCTTC. Translating gives CASSTTGGFHNEQFF.

The rearrangement joins TRBV11-1 to TRBJ2-3; 9 positions agree with TRBD1. Losses at the gene ends were 5 bases for V and 2 bases for J; bases not matched to a gene: 8. The germline CDR1 and CDR2 sequences are SGHAT and FQDESV (reference sequence). CDR3 length: 16 residues. CDR3 nucleotides: TGTGCCAGCAGCCTAGGGACAGGGCGAGACACAGATACGCAGTATTTT. This translates into CASSLGTGRDTDTQYF. The full variable domain, its missing parts supplied by reference TRBV11-1 and TRBJ2-3, is EAEVAQSPRYKITEKSQAVAFWCDPISGHATLYWYRQILGQGPELLVQFQDESVVDDSQLPKDRFSAERLKGVDSTLKIQPAELGDSAMYLCASSLGTGRDTDTQYFGPGTRLTVL.

The J gene is TRBJ1-6, the V gene TRBV6-5; 10 nucleotides line up with TRBD1. J gave up 8 bases and V 0 bases, and 1 base lay outside the gene matches. The CDR3 loop spans 15 amino acids. Looked up from germline, CDR1 is MNHEY and CDR2 is SVGAGI. CDR3 residues: CASSYSGTGDSPLHF. The CDR3 DNA reads TGTGCCAGCAGTTACTCCGGGACAGGGGATTCACCCCTCCACTTT.

CDR3 sequence (DNA): TGTGCCAGCAGCTTAGAAGGGGCGGGAGGCGAGCAGTACTTC. This gives the protein CASSLEGAGGEQYF. V gene TRBV7-9 combines with J gene TRBJ2-7; 8 bases match TRBD2. Germline V gene lookup returns CDR1 SEHNR and CDR2 FQNEAQ (reference sequence). The CDR3 is 14 amino acids. With 1 base clipped from V and 6 bases from J, the junction kept 5 bases outside the gene matches.

The table lists this clone with a count of one. This chain uses TRBV7-2 with TRBJ2-7, with D perhaps matching TRBD2 (6 bases). CDR3 size: 16 residues. CDR1 SGHTA and CDR2 FQGNSA come from the germline V gene. V lost 5 bases and J 6 bases, leaving 23 bases between the germline ends. The DNA of the CDR3 is TGTGCCAGCAGCCCCCGGTACGGGACTCTACCCGGCGAGCAGTACTTC. This translates into CASSPRYGTLPGEQYF.

The chain links TRBV11-3 to TRBJ2-3; 10 nucleotides line up with TRBD1. CDR1 is SGHNT and CDR2 is YENEEA in the germline V gene. The CDR3 runs to 17 residues. V shed 5 bases and J 3 bases; nucleotides not matched to a gene: 11. The CDR3 loop is CASSLGTTGGFTDTQYF. DNA for the CDR3: TGTGCCAGCAGCCTGGGGACGACAGGGGGCTTTACAGATACGCAGTATTTT.

This chain uses TRBV4-3 with TRBJ2-3, with 9 bases aligning to TRBD2. V was pared by 1 base and J by 6 bases, with 5 bases of the junction left unmatched. Germline CDR1 is LGHNA and CDR2 is YSLEER. This CDR3 is 15 amino acids long. As DNA, the CDR3 is TGCGCCAGCAGCCAAGGACTAGCGGCGCCGGATACGCAGTATTTT. Amino acids: CASSQGLAAPDTQYF.

The rearrangement links TRBV7-2 to TRBJ2-3, with TRBD1 as a possible D gene (7 bases). Germline V gives CDR1 SGHTA, CDR2 FQGNSA. CDR3 length equals 16 residues. With 6 bases removed from V and 6 bases from J, the gap between germline ends came to 22 bases. The CDR3 DNA follows: TGTGCCAGCAGTATAGGGGGCGGGGCGAGAGCGGATACGCAGTATTTT. It codes for CASSIGGGARADTQYF. The variable domain in full, completed from reference TRBV7-2 and TRBJ2-3, reads GAGVSQSPSNKVTEKGKDVELRCDPISGHTALYWYRQSLGQGLEFLIYFQGNSAPDKSGLPSDRFSAERTGGSVSTLTIQRTQQEDSAVYLCASSIGGGARADTQYFGPGTRLTVL.

The chain is built from TRBV19 and TRBJ2-3, with a tentative D call TRBD2 (6 bases). This CDR3 comprises 13 residues. In germline, CDR1 is LNHDA, CDR2 SQIVND (reference sequence). Trimming took 4 bases from V and 4 from J, leaving 9 bases between them. CDR3 protein: CASSTWGADTQYF. CDR3 DNA sequence: TGTGCCAGTAGTACTTGGGGGGCAGATACGCAGTATTTT.

This clone was observed a few times. CDR3 residues: CASSLASQRTDTQYF. The CDR3 coding sequence is TGTGCCAGCAGCTTAGCGTCCCAGCGGACAGATACGCAGTATTTT. This chain uses TRBV11-3 with TRBJ2-3, with a tentative D call TRBD2 (5 bases). Germline V gene lookup returns CDR1 SGHNT and CDR2 YENEEA. Trimming pared 1 base from V and 3 bases from J, leaving 11 bases between. The CDR3 runs 15 residues.